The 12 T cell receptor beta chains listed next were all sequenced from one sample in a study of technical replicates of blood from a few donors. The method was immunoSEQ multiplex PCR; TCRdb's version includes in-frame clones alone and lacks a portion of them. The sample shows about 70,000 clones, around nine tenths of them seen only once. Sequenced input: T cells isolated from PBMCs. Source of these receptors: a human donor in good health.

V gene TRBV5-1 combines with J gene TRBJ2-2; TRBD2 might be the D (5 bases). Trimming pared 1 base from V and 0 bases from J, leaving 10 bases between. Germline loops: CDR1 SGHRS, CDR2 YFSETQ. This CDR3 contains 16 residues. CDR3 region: CASSLFSVSNTGELFF. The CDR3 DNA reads TGCGCCAGCAGCTTGTTTAGCGTATCGAACACCGGGGAGCTGTTTTTT.

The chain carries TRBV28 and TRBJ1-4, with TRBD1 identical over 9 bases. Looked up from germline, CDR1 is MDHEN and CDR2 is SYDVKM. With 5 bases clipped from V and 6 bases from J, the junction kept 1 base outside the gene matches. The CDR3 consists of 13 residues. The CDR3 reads CASSGDRDEKLFF. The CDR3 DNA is TGTGCCAGCAGTGGGGACAGGGATGAAAAACTGTTTTTT.

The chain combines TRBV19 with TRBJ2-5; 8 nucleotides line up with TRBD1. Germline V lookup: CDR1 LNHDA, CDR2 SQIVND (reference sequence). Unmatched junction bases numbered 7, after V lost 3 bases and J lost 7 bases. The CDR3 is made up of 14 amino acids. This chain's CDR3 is CASSMATGDPTQYF. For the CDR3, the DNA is TGTGCCAGTAGTATGGCGACAGGGGATCCGACCCAGTACTTC.

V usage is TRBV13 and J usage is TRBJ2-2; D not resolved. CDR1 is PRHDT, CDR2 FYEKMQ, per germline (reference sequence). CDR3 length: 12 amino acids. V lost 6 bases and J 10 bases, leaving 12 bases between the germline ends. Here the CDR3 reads CASRAWFQELFF. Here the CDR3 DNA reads TGTGCCAGCAGGGCCTGGTTTCAGGAGCTGTTTTTT.

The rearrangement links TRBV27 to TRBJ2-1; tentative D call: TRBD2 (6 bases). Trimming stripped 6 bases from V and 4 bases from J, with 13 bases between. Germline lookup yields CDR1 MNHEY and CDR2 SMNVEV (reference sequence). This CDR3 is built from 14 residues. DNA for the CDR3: TGTGCCAGCAGCATGGGGGGAGAGTACAATGAGCAGTTCTTC. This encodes CASSMGGEYNEQFF.

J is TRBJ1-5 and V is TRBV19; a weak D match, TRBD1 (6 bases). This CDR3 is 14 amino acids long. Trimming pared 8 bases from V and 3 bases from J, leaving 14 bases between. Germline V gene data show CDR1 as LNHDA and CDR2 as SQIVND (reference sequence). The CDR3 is CASGTGTLNQPQHF. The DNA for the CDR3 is TGTGCCAGTGGAACCGGGACACTCAATCAGCCCCAGCATTTT. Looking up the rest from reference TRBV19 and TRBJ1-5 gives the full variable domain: DGGITQSPKYLFRKEGQNVTLSCEQNLNHDAMYWYRQDPGQGLRLIYYSQIVNDFQKGDIAEGYSVSREKKESFPLTVTSAQKNPTAFYLCASGTGTLNQPQHFGDGTRLSIL.

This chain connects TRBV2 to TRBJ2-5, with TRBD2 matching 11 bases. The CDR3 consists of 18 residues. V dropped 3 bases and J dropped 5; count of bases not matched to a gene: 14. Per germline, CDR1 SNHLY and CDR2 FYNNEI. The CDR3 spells CASSDLLAGGSNLETQYF. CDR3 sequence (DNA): TGTGCCAGCAGTGATTTGTTAGCGGGAGGGAGTAATTTGGAGACCCAGTACTTC.

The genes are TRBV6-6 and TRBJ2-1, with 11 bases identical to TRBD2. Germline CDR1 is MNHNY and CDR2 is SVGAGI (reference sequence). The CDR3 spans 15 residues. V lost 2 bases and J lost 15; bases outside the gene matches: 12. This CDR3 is CASSYNIAGGSEGFF. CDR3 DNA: TGTGCCAGCAGTTACAATATAGCGGGAGGGTCCGAGGGGTTCTTC.

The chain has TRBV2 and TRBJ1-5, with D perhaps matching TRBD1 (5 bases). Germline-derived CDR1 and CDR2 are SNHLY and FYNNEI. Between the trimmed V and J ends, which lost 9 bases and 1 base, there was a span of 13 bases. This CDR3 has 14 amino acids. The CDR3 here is CASRGTVSNQPQHF. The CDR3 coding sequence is TGTGCCAGTCGGGGGACGGTAAGCAATCAGCCCCAGCATTTT.

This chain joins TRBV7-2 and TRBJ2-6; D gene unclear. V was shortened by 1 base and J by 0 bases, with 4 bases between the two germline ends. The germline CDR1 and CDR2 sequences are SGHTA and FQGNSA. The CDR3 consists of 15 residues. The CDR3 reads CASSLGLSGANVLTF. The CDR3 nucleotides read TGTGCCAGCAGCTTAGGTCTCTCTGGGGCCAACGTCCTGACTTTC.

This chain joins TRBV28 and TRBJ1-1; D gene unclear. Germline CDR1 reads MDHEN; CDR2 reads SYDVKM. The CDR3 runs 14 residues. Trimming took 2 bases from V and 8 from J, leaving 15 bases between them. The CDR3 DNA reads TGTGCCAGCAGTTTAGACCTTATAGCGGCCGAAGCTTTCTTT. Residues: CASSLDLIAAEAFF.

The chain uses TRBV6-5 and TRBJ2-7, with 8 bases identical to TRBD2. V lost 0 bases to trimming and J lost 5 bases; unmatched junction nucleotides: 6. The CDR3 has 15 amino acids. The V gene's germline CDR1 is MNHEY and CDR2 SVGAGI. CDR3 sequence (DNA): TGTGCCAGCAGTTACTCTTGGACTAGCCACCACGAGCAGTACTTC. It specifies CASSYSWTSHHEQYF.